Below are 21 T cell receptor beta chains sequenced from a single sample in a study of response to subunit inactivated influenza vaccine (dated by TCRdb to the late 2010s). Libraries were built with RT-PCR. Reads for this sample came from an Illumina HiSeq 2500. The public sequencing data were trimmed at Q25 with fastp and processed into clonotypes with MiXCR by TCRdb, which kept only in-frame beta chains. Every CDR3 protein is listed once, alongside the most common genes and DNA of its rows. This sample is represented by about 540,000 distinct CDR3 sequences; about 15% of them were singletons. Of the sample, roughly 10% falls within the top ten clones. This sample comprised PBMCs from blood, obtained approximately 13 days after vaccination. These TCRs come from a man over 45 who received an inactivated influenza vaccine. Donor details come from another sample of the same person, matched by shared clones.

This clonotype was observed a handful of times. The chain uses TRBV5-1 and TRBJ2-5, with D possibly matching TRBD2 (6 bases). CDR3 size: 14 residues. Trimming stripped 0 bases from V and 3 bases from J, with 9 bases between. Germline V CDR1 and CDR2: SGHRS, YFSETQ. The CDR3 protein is CASSLVGGEETQYF. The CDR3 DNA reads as TGCGCCAGCAGCTTGGTCGGGGGAGAAGAGACCCAGTACTTC.

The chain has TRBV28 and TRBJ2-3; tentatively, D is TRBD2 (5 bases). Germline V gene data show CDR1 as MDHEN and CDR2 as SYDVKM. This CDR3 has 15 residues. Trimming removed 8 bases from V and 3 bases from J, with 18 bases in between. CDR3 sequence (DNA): TGTGCCAGCCGACCCGAGGGAAGCAGGACAGATACGCAGTATTTT. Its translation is CASRPEGSRTDTQYF.

The CDR3 spells CASSWLLRDGPNYGYTF. The DNA of the CDR3 is TGTGCCAGCAGTTGGCTCCTTCGGGACGGTCCTAACTATGGCTACACCTTC. The chain uses TRBV12-3 or TRBV12-4 and TRBJ1-2, with D perhaps TRBD1 (5 bases). V lost 4 bases, J lost 0 bases, and 18 bases lay in between. The CDR3 contains 17 residues.

The CDR3 DNA sequence: TGCAGTGCTAGAGAGGGTGCCTACGAGCAGTACTTC. This encodes CSAREGAYEQYF. This chain links TRBV20-1 with TRBJ2-7; D gene ambiguous. Germline V CDR1 and CDR2: DFQATT, SNEGSKA (reference sequence). The CDR3 extends over 12 amino acids. V was cut by 0 bases and J by 2 bases, with 5 bases left in between.

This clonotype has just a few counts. DNA of the CDR3: TGTGCCAGCAGCTTAGGGGATTTATTGTCCTACGAGCAGTACTTC. Translated, it gives CASSLGDLLSYEQYF. V usage is TRBV7-9 and J usage is TRBJ2-7; D is unclear. Trimming took 1 base from V and 1 from J, leaving 11 bases between them. The CDR3 spans 15 residues. Germline V CDR1 and CDR2: SEHNR, FQNEAQ (reference sequence).

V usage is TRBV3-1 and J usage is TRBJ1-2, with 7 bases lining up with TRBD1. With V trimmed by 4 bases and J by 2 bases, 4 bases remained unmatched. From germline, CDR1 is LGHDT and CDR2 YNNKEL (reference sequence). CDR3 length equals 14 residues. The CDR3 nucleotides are TGTGCCAGCAGCCCCCACAGGGGCAACTATGGCTACACCTTC. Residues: CASSPHRGNYGYTF.

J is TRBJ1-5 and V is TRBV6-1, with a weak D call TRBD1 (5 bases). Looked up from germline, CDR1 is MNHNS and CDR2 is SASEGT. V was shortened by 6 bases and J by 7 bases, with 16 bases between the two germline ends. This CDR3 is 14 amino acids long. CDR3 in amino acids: CASSSPQGIQPQHF. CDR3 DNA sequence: TGTGCCAGCAGCTCACCCCAGGGTATACAGCCCCAGCATTTT.

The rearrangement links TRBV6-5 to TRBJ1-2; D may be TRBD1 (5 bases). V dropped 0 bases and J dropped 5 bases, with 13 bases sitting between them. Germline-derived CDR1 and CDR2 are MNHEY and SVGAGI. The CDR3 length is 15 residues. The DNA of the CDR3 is TGTGCCAGCAGTTACTCGAGGATGGGGGGGTATGGCTACACCTTC. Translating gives CASSYSRMGGYGYTF.

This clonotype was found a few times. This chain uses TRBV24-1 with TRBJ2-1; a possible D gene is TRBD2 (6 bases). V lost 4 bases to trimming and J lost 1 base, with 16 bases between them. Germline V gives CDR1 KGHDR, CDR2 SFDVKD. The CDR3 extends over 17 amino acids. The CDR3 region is CATSDQKKRVSYNEQFF. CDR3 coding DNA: TGTGCCACCAGTGACCAAAAGAAGCGGGTTTCCTACAATGAGCAGTTCTTC.

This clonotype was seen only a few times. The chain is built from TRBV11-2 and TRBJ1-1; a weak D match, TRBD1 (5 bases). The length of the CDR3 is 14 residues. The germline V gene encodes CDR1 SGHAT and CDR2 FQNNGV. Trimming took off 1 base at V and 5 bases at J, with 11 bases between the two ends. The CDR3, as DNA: TGTGCCAGCAGCTTAGGAGGGACTGGGACTGAAGCTTTCTTT. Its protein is CASSLGGTGTEAFF.

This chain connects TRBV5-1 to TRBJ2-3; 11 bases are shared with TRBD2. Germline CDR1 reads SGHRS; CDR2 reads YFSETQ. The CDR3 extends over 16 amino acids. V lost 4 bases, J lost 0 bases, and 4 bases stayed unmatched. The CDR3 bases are TGCGCCAGCAGCGGAGGGACTAGCGGAAGCACAGATACGCAGTATTTT. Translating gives CASSGGTSGSTDTQYF.

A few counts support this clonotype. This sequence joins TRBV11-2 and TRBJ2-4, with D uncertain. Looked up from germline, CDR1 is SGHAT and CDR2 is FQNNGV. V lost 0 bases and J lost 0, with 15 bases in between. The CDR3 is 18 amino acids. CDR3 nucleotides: TGTGCCAGCAGCTTAGATCGCCGACGGAGATTAGCCAAAAACATTCAGTACTTC. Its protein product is CASSLDRRRRLAKNIQYF.

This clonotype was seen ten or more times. DNA for the CDR3: TGTGCCAGCAGTTACCGGACTAGCGGCTTCGATGAGCAGTTCTTC. It specifies CASSYRTSGFDEQFF. The rearrangement uses TRBV6-2 or TRBV6-3 and TRBJ2-1; 10 nucleotides match TRBD2. The germline CDR1 and CDR2 sequences are MNHEY and SVGEGT. The CDR3 has 15 amino acids. After removal of 2 bases from V and 8 bases from J, the junction contained 6 bases not matched to a gene.

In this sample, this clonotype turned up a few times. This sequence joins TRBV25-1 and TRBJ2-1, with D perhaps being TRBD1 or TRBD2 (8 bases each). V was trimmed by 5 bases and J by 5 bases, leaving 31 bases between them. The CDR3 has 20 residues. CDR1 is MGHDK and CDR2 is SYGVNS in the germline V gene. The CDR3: CASSSRTGRSGSSHHNEQFF. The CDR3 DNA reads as TGTGCCAGCAGTTCCCGGACAGGGAGGAGCGGGAGTTCTCACCACAATGAGCAGTTCTTC.

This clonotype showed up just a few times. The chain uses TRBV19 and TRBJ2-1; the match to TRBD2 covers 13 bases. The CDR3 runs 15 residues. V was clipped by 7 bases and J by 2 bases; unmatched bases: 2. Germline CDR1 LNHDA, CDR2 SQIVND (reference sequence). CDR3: CASTGLAGAYNEQFF. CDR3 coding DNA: TGTGCCAGTACCGGACTAGCGGGAGCCTACAATGAGCAGTTCTTC. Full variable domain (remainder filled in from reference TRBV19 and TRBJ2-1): DGGITQSPKYLFRKEGQNVTLSCEQNLNHDAMYWYRQDPGQGLRLIYYSQIVNDFQKGDIAEGYSVSREKKESFPLTVTSAQKNPTAFYLCASTGLAGAYNEQFFGPGTRLTVL.

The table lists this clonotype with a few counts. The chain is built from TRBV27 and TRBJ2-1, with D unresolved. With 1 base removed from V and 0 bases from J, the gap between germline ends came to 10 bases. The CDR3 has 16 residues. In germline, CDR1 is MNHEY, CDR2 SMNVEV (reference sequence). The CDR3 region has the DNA TGTGCCAGCAGTTTATTTCCTGCGGACTCCTACAATGAGCAGTTCTTC. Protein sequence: CASSLFPADSYNEQFF.

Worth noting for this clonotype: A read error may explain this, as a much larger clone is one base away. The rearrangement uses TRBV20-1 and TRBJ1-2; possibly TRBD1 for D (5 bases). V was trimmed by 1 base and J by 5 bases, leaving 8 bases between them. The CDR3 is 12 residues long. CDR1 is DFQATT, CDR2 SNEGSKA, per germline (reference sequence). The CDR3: CSARGAGYGYTF. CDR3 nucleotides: TGCAGTGCTAGAGGGGCAGGGTATGGCTACACCTTC.

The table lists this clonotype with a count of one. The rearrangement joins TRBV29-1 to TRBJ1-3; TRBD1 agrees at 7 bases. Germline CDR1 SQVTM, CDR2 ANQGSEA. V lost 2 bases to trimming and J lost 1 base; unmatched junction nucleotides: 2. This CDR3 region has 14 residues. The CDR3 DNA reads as TGCAGCGTTGAAAAGACAGGGTCTGGAAACACCATATATTTT. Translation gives CSVEKTGSGNTIYF.

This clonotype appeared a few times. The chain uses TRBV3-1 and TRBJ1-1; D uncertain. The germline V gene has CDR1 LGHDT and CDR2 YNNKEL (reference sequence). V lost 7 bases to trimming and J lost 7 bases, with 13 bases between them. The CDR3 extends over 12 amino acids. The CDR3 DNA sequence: TGTGCCAGCACCAATGCGGGTAGTGAAGCTTTCTTT. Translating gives CASTNAGSEAFF.

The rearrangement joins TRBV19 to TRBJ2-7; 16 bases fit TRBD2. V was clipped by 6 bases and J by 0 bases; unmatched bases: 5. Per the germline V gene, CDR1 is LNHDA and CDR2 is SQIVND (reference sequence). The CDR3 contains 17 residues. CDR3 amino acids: CASSAGTSGRASYEQYF. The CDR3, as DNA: TGTGCCAGTAGCGCCGGGACTAGCGGGAGGGCCTCCTACGAGCAGTACTTC.

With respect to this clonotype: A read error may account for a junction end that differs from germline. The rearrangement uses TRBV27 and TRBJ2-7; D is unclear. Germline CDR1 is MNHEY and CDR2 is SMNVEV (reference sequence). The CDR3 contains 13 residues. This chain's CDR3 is CASRLQPTYEQYF. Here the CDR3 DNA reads TGTGCCAGCCGTTTACAGCCTACCTACGAGCAGTACTTC.